The T cell receptor beta chain under discussion was sequenced for a study of T cell repertoires in ileal Crohn's disease. Study background: Each sample's TCRB immunosequencing used around 0.45 micrograms of biopsy DNA. General study points: Compared with non-smokers, active smokers at surgery showed more clonal expansions. Clonality above 26.8% at surgery always came with endoscopic recurrence.

Some clones are missing from TCRdb's copy, which holds only in-frame ones; the method was immunoSEQ multiplex PCR. The sample includes some 6,000 clones, approximately 80% of them seen just once. Time point described: inflamed ileum from the surgical specimen. Regarding this clone: The antigen is undetermined.

The V gene's germline CDR1 is SNHLY and CDR2 FYNNEI. The CDR3 consists of 15 residues. V shed 6 bases and J 3 bases; nucleotides not matched to a gene: 7. The chain combines TRBV2 with TRBJ2-3; 9 positions match TRBD1. Sequencing input: ileal tissue. This TCR was recovered from an adult with Crohn's disease. CDR3 DNA sequence: TGTGCCAGCAGGAAACAGGGGGCTAGGACAGATACGCAGTATTTT. Translated: CASRKQGARTDTQYF.